Included here is one TCR beta chain sequence, with context. No antigen is known for it. V shed 5 bases and J shed 3 bases, with 11 bases lying between them. Germline assignment: CDR1 SGHTA and CDR2 FQGTGA. The CDR3 spans 15 residues. This specimen belongs to a study of Ad26.COV2.S vaccination and SARS-CoV-2 variants. Overall study context: Intramuscularly, Ad26.COV2.S was given either once or twice, 56 days apart. General observations from the study: Vaccine and placebo groups showed comparable non-spike TCR breadth.

Profiled with immunoSEQ multiplex PCR; TCRdb holds only in-frame clones, not every one. This sample has around 450,000 clones; around 89% occur once, and the top ten carry 1.5% to 2%. The treatment here: some 20 received Ad26.COV2.S at low or high dose, single or two shots; several received placebo; per-sample allocation not given. The study sampled participants on day 63 after the first vaccine or placebo injection. Boston hosted the donor, who was an adult aged 18-55 years. In the vaccine, an Ad26 vector expressed the SARS-CoV-2 spike of the Wuhan strain. The starting material was peripheral blood, obtained in a trial of Ad26.COV2.S vaccine versus placebo. This chain joins TRBV7-3 and TRBJ2-6; D might be TRBD2 (6 bases). The sequence was collected from a person between 18 and 65 years old who received the Ad26.COV2.S COVID-19 vaccine or a placebo. The CDR3 is CASSHGTGGANVLTF. For the CDR3, the DNA is TGTGCCAGCAGCCACGGGACTGGTGGGGCCAACGTCCTGACTTTC.